Below, 30 T cell receptor beta chains from the same sample are listed, as sequenced in a study of long-term antiretroviral therapy in people with HIV. The assay, immunoSEQ v3.0, was run at survey level. The repertoire was sequenced with immunoSEQ multiplex PCR; TCRdb's copy has only in-frame clones and lacks some. The sample holds about 30,000 clones, 93% seen once. The sequences come from unsorted PBMCs, collected 6.5 years after starting antiretroviral therapy. Source of these receptors: a woman in her 40s with HIV.

This rearrangement joins TRBV9 to TRBJ1-3; 7 bases align to TRBD1. Germline trimming cut 0 bases from V and 2 bases from J; bases unmatched to any gene: 2. Germline V gene sequence: CDR1 SGDLS, CDR2 YYNGEE. CDR3 length: 15 residues. CDR3 sequence (DNA): TGTGCCAGCAGCGTAGGAGGGACAGCTGGAAACACCATATATTTT. It codes for CASSVGGTAGNTIYF.

The chain links TRBV19 to TRBJ1-1; tentative D call: TRBD1 (5 bases). Per germline, CDR1 LNHDA and CDR2 SQIVND (reference sequence). This CDR3 contains 14 residues. Trimming took off 3 bases at V and 5 bases at J, with 13 bases between the two ends. The CDR3 sequence is CASSMSQGGTEAFF. The CDR3 DNA is TGTGCCAGTAGTATGAGCCAGGGAGGGACTGAAGCTTTCTTT.

A single count supports this clone. The chain recombines TRBV6-6 with TRBJ1-2; 11 positions agree with TRBD1. The CDR3 runs 15 residues. CDR1 and CDR2 from the germline V gene are MNHNY and SVGAGI (reference sequence). V lost 0 bases, J lost 8 bases, and 5 bases stayed unmatched. The CDR3 loop is CASSYSAGQGEGYTF. Here the CDR3 DNA reads TGTGCCAGCAGTTACTCTGCGGGACAGGGGGAGGGCTACACCTTC.

CDR3 loop: CAISETGQGRNSHGYTF. As DNA, the CDR3 is TGTGCCATCAGTGAGACCGGACAGGGGCGAAATAGTCATGGCTACACCTTC. The rearrangement uses TRBV10-3 and TRBJ1-2, with TRBD1 identical over 9 bases. Germline loops: CDR1 ENHRY, CDR2 SYGVKD. This CDR3 spans 17 amino acids. The V gene end was trimmed by 2 bases and the J gene end by 6 bases; junction bases not matched to a gene: 13.

This clone appeared once. This sequence joins TRBV4-1 and TRBJ1-2; a possible D gene is TRBD1 (5 bases). The germline V and J ends were trimmed by 0 bases and 8 bases, with 16 bases remaining between them. CDR1 and CDR2 from the germline V gene are MGHRA and YSYEKL. The CDR3 totals 15 residues. CDR3 DNA sequence: TGCGCCAGCAGCCAAGATCCGGCAGGGAAGCGCGGCTACACCTTC. Protein: CASSQDPAGKRGYTF.

Worth noting for this clone: Other DNA sequences in the sample encode the same CDR3. This chain links TRBV2 with TRBJ1-1; D unresolved. Germline V CDR1 and CDR2: SNHLY, FYNNEI. The CDR3 is made up of 13 amino acids. V lost 6 bases to trimming and J lost 1 base, with 9 bases between them. The CDR3 reads CASRGSQNTEAFF. As DNA, the CDR3 is TGTGCCAGCAGGGGGAGCCAGAACACTGAAGCTTTCTTT.

This clone has a handful of counts. This same CDR3 is encoded by further DNA sequences in the sample. V gene TRBV4-1 combines with J gene TRBJ1-2; D is ambiguous. CDR1 MGHRA and CDR2 YSYEKL come from the germline V gene. The CDR3 is 13 amino acids. V was shortened by 4 bases and J by 2 bases, with 8 bases between the two germline ends. The chain's CDR3 is CASSLRGNYGYTF. CDR3 DNA sequence: TGCGCCAGCAGCCTAAGAGGGAACTATGGCTACACCTTC.

This rearrangement joins TRBV30 to TRBJ2-1; 11 bases match TRBD2. CDR3 length: 16 amino acids. From germline, CDR1 is GTSNPN and CDR2 SVGIG (reference sequence). V gave up 6 bases and J gave up 4 bases; unmatched junction bases: 11. Here the CDR3 reads CACKPGTSGVYNEQFF. The DNA of the CDR3 is TGTGCCTGTAAGCCCGGGACTAGCGGCGTTTACAATGAGCAGTTCTTC.

There are a few counts of this clone. The V and J genes are TRBV20-1 and TRBJ2-5; D gene uncertain. V lost 3 bases, J lost 5 bases, and 4 bases lay in between. This CDR3 is built from 10 residues. The V gene's germline CDR1 is DFQATT and CDR2 SNEGSKA (reference sequence). CDR3 nucleotide sequence: TGCAGTGCTAGCTCCGAGACCCAGTACTTC. Amino acid sequence: CSASSETQYF.

This clone was seen just once. This chain joins TRBV29-1 and TRBJ1-1, with D possibly being TRBD1 (5 bases). The CDR3 consists of 13 residues. The germline gives CDR1 SQVTM, CDR2 ANQGSEA. Trimming left V 6 bases short and J 4 bases short, with 15 bases between. The CDR3 here is CSVFRSGVTEAFF. The CDR3 nucleotides are TGCAGCGTCTTCAGGTCGGGGGTCACTGAAGCTTTCTTT. The whole variable domain, filled in from reference TRBV29-1 and TRBJ1-1, reads SAVISQKPSRDICQRGTSLTIQCQVDSQVTMMFWYRQQPGQSLTLIATANQGSEATYESGFVIDKFPISRPNLTFSTLTVSNMSPEDSSIYLCSVFRSGVTEAFFGQGTRLTVV.

The V and J genes are TRBV4-3 and TRBJ1-1; a possible D gene is TRBD1 (5 bases). The CDR3 has 16 amino acids. Trimming removed 1 base at V and 0 bases at J, with 12 bases between. Germline CDR1 is LGHNA and CDR2 is YSLEER. CDR3 sequence reads: CASSQGPRGVNTEAFF. The CDR3 DNA reads TGCGCCAGCAGCCAAGGGCCTCGGGGGGTGAACACTGAAGCTTTCTTT.

V usage is TRBV10-3 and J usage is TRBJ2-3; D ambiguous. The germline V gene has CDR1 ENHRY and CDR2 SYGVKD. CDR3 length: 15 amino acids. Between the trimmed V and J ends, which lost 3 bases and 1 base, there was a span of 11 bases. In DNA, the CDR3 is TGTGCCATCAGTGACAGTAAGGGCGGCACAGATACGCAGTATTTT. It is translated as CAISDSKGGTDTQYF.

The chain combines TRBV11-3 with TRBJ2-3; D is perhaps TRBD1 (6 bases). There are 15 residues in the CDR3. Between the trimmed V and J ends, which lost 4 bases and 0 bases, there was a span of 11 bases. CDR1 and CDR2 (germline): SGHNT, YENEEA. CDR3 residues: CASSSGETSTDTQYF. The CDR3 DNA sequence: TGTGCCAGCAGCTCAGGGGAAACTAGCACAGATACGCAGTATTTT.

The CDR3 protein is CASSTSSGTHGTDTQYF. The CDR3 coding sequence is TGTGCCAGCAGCACTAGCTCCGGGACCCATGGCACAGATACGCAGTATTTT. The V and J genes are TRBV7-9 and TRBJ2-3; TRBD2 might be the D (6 bases). V shed 5 bases and J shed 1 base, with 19 bases lying between them. The germline V gene has CDR1 SEHNR and CDR2 FQNEAQ (reference sequence). The CDR3 has 17 amino acids.

Only one count was recorded for this clone. The chain uses TRBV5-1 and TRBJ1-4, with 8 bases aligning to TRBD1. Per germline, CDR1 SGHRS and CDR2 YFSETQ. CDR3 size: 15 residues. With 0 bases clipped from V and 8 bases from J, the junction kept 6 bases outside the gene matches. CDR3 amino acids: CASSLGSGGREKLFF. Here the CDR3 DNA reads TGCGCCAGCAGCTTGGGATCAGGGGGCAGAGAAAAACTGTTTTTT.

This rearrangement joins TRBV9 to TRBJ1-2; TRBD1 is a possible D gene (5 bases). The CDR3 is made up of 15 amino acids. CDR1 is SGDLS, CDR2 YYNGEE, per germline. Deletions cut 0 bases from V and 4 bases from J, with 13 bases between. The CDR3 DNA is TGTGCCAGCAGCGTAGCGCAGGGTCTCGGCTATGGCTACACCTTC. This encodes CASSVAQGLGYGYTF.

The J gene is TRBJ1-6, the V gene TRBV30; maybe TRBD1 (5 bases). CDR3 length: 13 amino acids. Germline V gives CDR1 GTSNPN, CDR2 SVGIG (reference sequence). Trimming cost V 2 bases and J 11 bases, with 13 bases left between them. The CDR3 DNA follows: TGTGCCTGGAGTTTACGGGGGGGTCCACCCCTCCACTTT. Encoded protein: CAWSLRGGPPLHF.

The chain links TRBV18 to TRBJ2-5; TRBD2 might be the D (5 bases). The CDR3 sequence is 13 residues long. Deletions cut 3 bases from V and 3 bases from J, with 8 bases between. Germline lookup yields CDR1 KGHSH and CDR2 LQKENI. The CDR3 DNA is TGTGCCAGCTCACCCGGGGAAGAAGAGACCCAGTACTTC. Its translation: CASSPGEEETQYF.

The V gene is TRBV9, the J gene TRBJ2-5; tentatively, D is TRBD2 (7 bases). CDR1 and CDR2 (germline): SGDLS, YYNGEE. CDR3 length equals 13 residues. Trimming took off 3 bases at V and 13 bases at J, with 19 bases between the two ends. CDR3 nucleotides: TGTGCCAGCAGCGAGACCGGGGGGCCCCTAATGTACTTC. This codes for CASSETGGPLMYF.

The chain combines TRBV5-8 with TRBJ1-2; perhaps TRBD1 as D (5 bases). The V end lost 1 base, the J end lost 8 bases, and 15 bases lay between the germline ends. The CDR3 extends over 14 amino acids. Germline values: CDR1 SGHTS, CDR2 YDEGEE. CDR3 sequence: CASSLWGTEGGYTF. CDR3 nucleotides: TGTGCCAGCAGCTTGTGGGGGACCGAGGGAGGCTACACCTTC.

The J gene is TRBJ2-2, the V gene TRBV27; tentative D call: TRBD1 (5 bases). The CDR3 consists of 15 residues. With 2 bases removed from V and 2 bases from J, the gap between germline ends came to 9 bases. Germline V gene lookup returns CDR1 MNHEY and CDR2 SMNVEV (reference sequence). In DNA, the CDR3 is TGTGCCAGCAGTTTACAGGGTGACAACACCGGGGAGCTGTTTTTT. It yields the protein CASSLQGDNTGELFF.

The CDR3 coding sequence is TGTGCCAGCAGCGCCGGGTGGGGGGAGTCTTCTGGAAACACCATATATTTT. Translating gives CASSAGWGESSGNTIYF. The chain has TRBV2 and TRBJ1-3, with a possible D match to TRBD1 (5 bases). The V gene lost 6 bases and the J gene lost 1 base, with 19 bases spanning the gap. The CDR3 covers 17 residues. Germline assignment: CDR1 SNHLY and CDR2 FYNNEI.

The chain combines TRBV19 with TRBJ1-2; maybe TRBD1 (5 bases). The CDR3 contains 14 residues. V lost 6 bases, J lost 4 bases, and 15 bases lay in between. The V gene's germline CDR1 is LNHDA and CDR2 SQIVND (reference sequence). CDR3 region: CASSFLAGSYGYTF. The CDR3 region has the DNA TGTGCCAGTAGCTTTCTAGCAGGGAGCTATGGCTACACCTTC.

The gene calls are TRBV19 and TRBJ2-3; the match to TRBD2 covers 7 bases. The CDR3 is made up of 16 amino acids. J gave up 2 bases and V 4 bases, and 9 bases lay outside the gene matches. Per germline, CDR1 LNHDA and CDR2 SQIVND (reference sequence). CDR3 nucleotides: TGTGCCAGTAGTAGGGATGGGGGGGTCTACACAGATACGCAGTATTTT. The encoded protein is CASSRDGGVYTDTQYF. Full variable domain (rest looked up from reference TRBV19 and TRBJ2-3): DGGITQSPKYLFRKEGQNVTLSCEQNLNHDAMYWYRQDPGQGLRLIYYSQIVNDFQKGDIAEGYSVSREKKESFPLTVTSAQKNPTAFYLCASSRDGGVYTDTQYFGPGTRLTVL.

V and J are TRBV6-1 and TRBJ2-5; D not resolved. The CDR3 has 15 amino acids. V was trimmed by 1 base and J by 7 bases, leaving 16 bases between them. The germline V gene encodes CDR1 MNHNS and CDR2 SASEGT. CDR3 sequence reads: CASSEGGSRSGTQYF. DNA for the CDR3: TGTGCCAGCAGTGAAGGGGGATCAAGGTCCGGGACCCAGTACTTC.

The J gene is TRBJ2-1, the V gene TRBV7-2; D is undetermined. Trimming cost V 3 bases and J 6 bases, with 9 bases left between them. The CDR3 runs 13 residues. From germline, CDR1 is SGHTA and CDR2 FQGNSA. CDR3 amino acids: CASSFWTSNEQFF. The CDR3 DNA reads as TGTGCCAGCAGCTTTTGGACCAGCAATGAGCAGTTCTTC.

This rearrangement joins TRBV19 to TRBJ1-6; a possible D gene is TRBD1 (6 bases). There are 16 residues in the CDR3. Trimming took off 5 bases at V and 3 bases at J, with 14 bases between the two ends. CDR1 and CDR2 (germline): LNHDA, SQIVND (reference sequence). CDR3 in amino acids: CASSPQGGFYNSPLHF. For the CDR3, the DNA is TGTGCCAGTAGTCCCCAAGGGGGTTTCTATAATTCACCCCTCCACTTT.

This chain joins TRBV6-1 and TRBJ2-3; TRBD1 matches at 9 bases. CDR3 size: 13 residues. V was clipped by 10 bases and J by 5 bases; unmatched bases: 7. Germline loops: CDR1 MNHNS, CDR2 SASEGT. CDR3 amino acids: CATGDRVKDTQYF. The CDR3 coding sequence is TGTGCCACCGGGGACAGGGTAAAAGATACGCAGTATTTT.

This clone was detected only once. The chain couples TRBV6-1 to TRBJ2-5, with D hard to call. Germline V lookup: CDR1 MNHNS, CDR2 SASEGT. This CDR3 spans 12 amino acids. Trimming pared 6 bases from V and 5 bases from J, leaving 10 bases between. CDR3 in DNA: TGTGCCAGCAGCTCCTATTGGGAGACCCAGTACTTC. Its protein is CASSSYWETQYF.

This rearrangement joins TRBV7-2 to TRBJ2-6; D gene ambiguous. The ends were cut back, 8 bases at V and 0 bases at J, with 5 bases in the middle. The CDR3 sequence is 13 residues long. Germline V gene lookup returns CDR1 SGHTA and CDR2 FQGNSA. The CDR3 is CASGPSGANVLTF. Here the CDR3 DNA reads TGTGCCAGCGGTCCCTCTGGGGCCAACGTCCTGACTTTC.